This TCR beta chain was retrieved from a study of preoperative IRX-2 immunotherapy in early breast cancer. TCRdb's table, derived via immunoSEQ multiplex PCR, lists solely in-frame clones and lacks some. The table has 20,000 to 30,000 clones, roughly 80% seen once. The treatment denotes: preoperative locoregional IRX-2 cytokine immunotherapy. With V trimmed by 6 bases and J by 1 base, 4 bases remained unmatched. The germline V gene has CDR1 MNHGY and CDR2 SAAAGT. The CDR3 has 14 residues. The chain combines TRBV6-8 with TRBJ2-3, with 7 bases lining up with TRBD1. This TCR derives from a human donor with breast cancer. This material consisted of lymph node tissue, taken before IRX-2 immunotherapy. The CDR3 loop is CASRPDRGTDTQYF. The CDR3 bases are TGTGCCAGCAGACCCGACAGGGGCACAGATACGCAGTATTTT.